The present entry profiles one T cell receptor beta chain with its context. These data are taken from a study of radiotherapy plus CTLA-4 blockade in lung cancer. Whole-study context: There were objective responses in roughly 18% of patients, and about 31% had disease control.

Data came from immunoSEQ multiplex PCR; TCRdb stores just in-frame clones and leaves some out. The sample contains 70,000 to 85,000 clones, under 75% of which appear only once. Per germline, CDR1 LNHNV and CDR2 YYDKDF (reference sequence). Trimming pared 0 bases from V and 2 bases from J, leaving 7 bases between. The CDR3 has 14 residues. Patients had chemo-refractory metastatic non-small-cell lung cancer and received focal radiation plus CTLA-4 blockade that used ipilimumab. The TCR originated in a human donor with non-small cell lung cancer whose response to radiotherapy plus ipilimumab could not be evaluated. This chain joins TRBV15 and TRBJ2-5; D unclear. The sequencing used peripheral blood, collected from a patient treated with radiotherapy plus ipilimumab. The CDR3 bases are TGTGCCACCAGCAGAGATGCGTCTCAAGAGACCCAGTACTTC. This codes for CATSRDASQETQYF.